This T cell receptor (beta chain) comes out of a study of shared clonotypes between healthy human individuals. The study, taken as a whole, reports: The diversity represented, both genetic and in exposure history, was limited by few donors. A reduction in generation probabilities was seen for non-shared clonotypes relative to those shared by all four donors.

With respect to this clone: Its antigen is not identified.

Selected positively for CCR7 and CD45RO-negative, naive CD8 cells excluded terminally differentiated effector memory CD45RA+ cells. The V gene lost 4 bases and the J gene lost 8 bases, with 12 bases spanning the gap. The germline V gene has CDR1 SGHDT and CDR2 YYEEEE. CDR3 length equals 12 residues. Across several immunoSEQ plates, the genomic DNA of each subset was split evenly. Clones were sequenced by immunoSEQ multiplex PCR, and TCRdb holds only the in-frame ones, with some missing. The sample yields around 2,000,000 clones, roughly 94% seen once. The V gene is TRBV5-6, the J gene TRBJ1-1, with unresolved D. The sequenced material came from naive CD8+ T cells sorted from blood. The clonotype was recovered from a young man in good health. The CDR3: CASSADLGEAFF. CDR3 DNA: TGTGCCAGCAGCGCGGACCTAGGAGAAGCTTTCTTT.